This T cell receptor (beta chain) stems from a study of T-cell reconstitution after alpha-beta-depleted transplantation in children. Germline V gives CDR1 LNHNV, CDR2 YYDKDF (reference sequence). The CDR3 contains 14 residues. V was cut by 6 bases and J by 9 bases, with 17 bases left in between. Unique molecular identifiers were incorporated when the TCRbeta library was constructed. TCRdb used MiXCR to reprocess the PCR reads, holding one entry per CDR3 protein. Of 500,000 or so distinct CDR3 sequences listed, over 25% were seen once; the top ten hold 2% to 2.5%. The receptor was derived from a human donor who donated a stem cell graft to a child with aplastic anemia. The J gene is TRBJ1-4, the V gene TRBV15; D perhaps matches TRBD1 (6 bases). Sequences were derived from PBMCs from the stem cell graft donor, sampled from the stem cell graft. The CDR3 sequence is CATSVEGGRKKLFF. The CDR3 bases are TGTGCCACCAGTGTTGAGGGGGGGCGGAAAAAACTGTTTTTT. The full variable domain, with the rest looked up from reference TRBV15 and TRBJ1-4, is DAMVIQNPRYQVTQFGKPVTLSCSQTLNHNVMYWYQQKSSQAPKLLFHYYDKDFNNEADTPDNFQSRRPNTSFCFLDIRSPGLGDTAMYLCATSVEGGRKKLFFGSGTQLSVL.